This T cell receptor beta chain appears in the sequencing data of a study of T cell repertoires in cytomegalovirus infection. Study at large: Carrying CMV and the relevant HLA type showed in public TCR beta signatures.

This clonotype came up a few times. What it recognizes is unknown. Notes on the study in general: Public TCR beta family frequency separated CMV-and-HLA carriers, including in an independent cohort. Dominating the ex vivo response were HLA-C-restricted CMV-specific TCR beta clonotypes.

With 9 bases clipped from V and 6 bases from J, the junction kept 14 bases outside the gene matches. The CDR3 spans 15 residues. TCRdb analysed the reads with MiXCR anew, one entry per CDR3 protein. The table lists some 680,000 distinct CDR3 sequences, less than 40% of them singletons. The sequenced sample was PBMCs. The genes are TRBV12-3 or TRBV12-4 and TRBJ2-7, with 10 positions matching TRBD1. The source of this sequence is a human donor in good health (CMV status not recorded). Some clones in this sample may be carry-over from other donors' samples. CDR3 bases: TGTGCCAGGCGCGCTCCCGGGACAGGGGTCCCCGAGCAGTACTTC. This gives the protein CARRAPGTGVPEQYF.